The 30 T cell receptor beta chains below were found in one sample sequenced in a study of cytomegalovirus exposure and HLA in healthy donors. The PCR employed 60 Vbeta primers together with 13 Jbeta primers. Profiling relied on immunoSEQ multiplex PCR, and the TCRdb table lists in-frame clones only, not all of them. The sample yields 50,000 to 70,000 clones, about 77% seen once. The sample comprised PBMCs. The receptors originated from a female donor in good health and CMV-seronegative.

The chain recombines TRBV19 with TRBJ1-4, with D tentatively TRBD1 (6 bases). The V and J ends lost 3 bases and 10 bases respectively, with 9 bases between them. The CDR3 covers 12 residues. Germline CDR1 and CDR2: LNHDA and SQIVND (reference sequence). For the CDR3, the DNA is TGTGCCAGTAGTATTACAGGGCTAAAACTGTTTTTT. Protein product: CASSITGLKLFF.

This chain joins TRBV27 and TRBJ2-5, with 8 nucleotides matching TRBD2. J was trimmed by 2 bases and V by 4 bases; bases with no gene match: 6. CDR1 MNHEY and CDR2 SMNVEV come from the germline V gene (reference sequence). The CDR3 runs 15 residues. CDR3 sequence reads: CASSYSGSRQETQYF. Written as DNA, the CDR3 is TGTGCCAGCAGTTACAGCGGGAGTAGGCAAGAGACCCAGTACTTC.

In regard to this clone: The same CDR3 also results from other DNA sequences found in this sample. The chain uses TRBV9 and TRBJ2-5, with D possibly being TRBD1 (8 bases). CDR3 length: 14 amino acids. Germline CDR1 and CDR2: SGDLS and YYNGEE. The V gene lost 3 bases and the J gene lost 4 bases, with 13 bases spanning the gap. CDR3 sequence: CASSATGGVETQYF. In DNA, the CDR3 is TGTGCCAGCAGCGCTACAGGGGGGGTAGAGACCCAGTACTTC.

This clone was counted between two and nine times. V is TRBV29-1 and J is TRBJ1-1; D possibly corresponds to TRBD1 (5 bases). Trimming stripped 4 bases from V and 1 base from J, with 7 bases between. CDR3 size: 12 residues. Germline lookup yields CDR1 SQVTM and CDR2 ANQGSEA. For the CDR3, the DNA is TGCAGCGTTGCAACAGGGAACACTGAAGCTTTCTTT. Translating gives CSVATGNTEAFF.

The V and J genes are TRBV2 and TRBJ2-2; D unclear. Deletions cut 6 bases from V and 2 bases from J, with 7 bases between. This CDR3 has 13 residues. Germline CDR1 is SNHLY and CDR2 is FYNNEI. DNA for the CDR3: TGTGCCAGCAGCGTTATAAACACCGGGGAGCTGTTTTTT. This gives the protein CASSVINTGELFF.

The V gene is TRBV5-6, the J gene TRBJ2-7, with 9 bases fitting TRBD1. The CDR3 length is 18 residues. V was clipped by 1 base and J by 2 bases; unmatched bases: 13. CDR1 and CDR2 (germline): SGHDT, YYEEEE. CDR3 DNA: TGTGCCAGCAGCTTGAGTTCCGGGACAGGGCGAATCCCCTACGAGCAGTACTTC. This encodes CASSLSSGTGRIPYEQYF.

V and J are TRBV6-5 and TRBJ2-5, with D tentatively TRBD2 (6 bases). The DNA matches TRBJ2-7 better at its end, which makes the J call doubtful. CDR3 length equals 14 residues. CDR1 is MNHEY and CDR2 is SVGAGI in the germline V gene. CDR3 loop: CASSYRRGGYEQYF. The CDR3 nucleotides read TGTGCCAGCAGTTACCGGCGGGGTGGATACGAGCAGTACTTC.

The chain joins TRBV2 to TRBJ2-3; perhaps TRBD1 as D (5 bases). Trimming removed 7 bases from V and 0 bases from J, with 11 bases in between. CDR3 size: 14 residues. The V gene's germline CDR1 is SNHLY and CDR2 FYNNEI. The CDR3 DNA reads as TGTGCCAGCAAGGAAGGGGCTAGCACAGATACGCAGTATTTT. It yields the protein CASKEGASTDTQYF.

The CDR3 coding sequence is TGTGCCAGCAGCCCCAGCTACGAGCAGTACTTC. It encodes CASSPSYEQYF. The chain has TRBV11-2 and TRBJ2-7; D unresolved. The length of the CDR3 is 11 residues. Looked up from germline, CDR1 is SGHAT and CDR2 is FQNNGV. The V end lost 5 bases, the J end lost 3 bases, and 5 bases lay between the germline ends.

The V gene is TRBV4-2, the J gene TRBJ2-7, with 9 positions matching TRBD2. The CDR3 runs 15 residues. From germline, CDR1 is LGHNA and CDR2 YNFKEQ. Trimming at V came to 2 bases and at J to 3 bases, leaving 5 bases not matched to a gene. The CDR3, as DNA: TGTGCCAGCAGCCAACTAGCGGGATTGGGCTACGAGCAGTACTTC. Amino acids: CASSQLAGLGYEQYF.

The chain joins TRBV28 to TRBJ1-5, with D unclear. This CDR3 region has 12 residues. Germline V gene data show CDR1 as MDHEN and CDR2 as SYDVKM. Trimming took 5 bases from V and 8 from J, leaving 10 bases between them. The CDR3 reads CASSPGHEPQHF. The CDR3 DNA reads TGTGCCAGCAGTCCTGGCCATGAGCCCCAGCATTTT.

V usage is TRBV9 and J usage is TRBJ2-5, with 8 bases that match TRBD2. The CDR3 length is 14 residues. CDR1 is SGDLS and CDR2 is YYNGEE in the germline V gene. The V segment lost 2 bases and the J segment 5 bases; nucleotides outside the gene matches: 5. CDR3 residues: CASSVSGGRETQYF. CDR3 bases: TGTGCCAGCAGCGTGTCGGGGGGGAGGGAGACCCAGTACTTC.

The V gene is TRBV7-6, the J gene TRBJ1-1; tentative D call: TRBD1 (5 bases). This CDR3 is built from 14 residues. The germline gives CDR1 SGHVS, CDR2 FNYEAQ. V was cut by 7 bases and J by 5 bases, with 17 bases left in between. The CDR3 region has the DNA TGTGCCAGCACCCGGGGGGGAGGCGAAACTGAAGCTTTCTTT. The encoded protein is CASTRGGGETEAFF.

The genes are TRBV5-1 and TRBJ2-5, with TRBD2 identical over 7 bases. Germline-derived CDR1 and CDR2 are SGHRS and YFSETQ. The CDR3 is 15 residues long. The V segment lost 6 bases and the J segment 2 bases; nucleotides outside the gene matches: 10. CDR3 residues: CASNSGGGKQETQYF. CDR3 bases: TGCGCCAGCAATTCAGGCGGGGGAAAACAAGAGACCCAGTACTTC.

This clone was recorded a few times. This rearrangement joins TRBV30 to TRBJ1-1, with D maybe TRBD1 (5 bases). CDR3 size: 18 residues. Germline V gives CDR1 GTSNPN, CDR2 SVGIG (reference sequence). The V and J ends lost 4 bases and 3 bases respectively, with 27 bases between them. The CDR3 here is CAWKWGPRNPVMDTEAFF. CDR3 coding DNA: TGTGCCTGGAAGTGGGGCCCCAGGAACCCTGTGATGGACACTGAAGCTTTCTTT.

The chain's CDR3 is CASSPYENTEAFF. The CDR3 DNA reads TGTGCCAGCTCACCCTACGAGAACACTGAAGCTTTCTTT. The J gene is TRBJ1-1, the V gene TRBV18; D gene unclear. CDR1 and CDR2 from the germline V gene are KGHSH and LQKENI. The CDR3 contains 13 residues. With 3 bases removed from V and 1 base from J, the gap between germline ends came to 6 bases.

The rearrangement links TRBV28 to TRBJ2-3; tentatively, D is TRBD2 (5 bases). This CDR3 is built from 14 residues. Trimming removed 2 bases from V and 4 bases from J, with 10 bases in between. Germline V gene data show CDR1 as MDHEN and CDR2 as SYDVKM. CDR3 DNA: TGTGCCAGCAGTTTAGGCCCGGGATCAGATACGCAGTATTTT. Its protein product is CASSLGPGSDTQYF.

The CDR3 reads CASSLAVFNEQFF. CDR3 nucleotides: TGCGCCAGCAGCTTGGCCGTATTTAATGAGCAGTTCTTC. V gene TRBV5-1 combines with J gene TRBJ2-1; unclear D gene. V was cut by 0 bases and J by 7 bases, with 8 bases left in between. CDR3 length: 13 residues. Per germline, CDR1 SGHRS and CDR2 YFSETQ.

This clone was counted once. V usage is TRBV2 and J usage is TRBJ2-7; the D gene is possibly TRBD1 (5 bases). The CDR3 sequence is 14 residues long. Trimming shortened V by 4 bases and J by 7 bases, and 17 bases separated the two germline ends. Germline assignment: CDR1 SNHLY and CDR2 FYNNEI. The CDR3 DNA sequence: TGTGCCAGCAGTGTGATGGGGCCAAGAGAGGAGCAGTACTTC. The encoded protein is CASSVMGPREEQYF.

The chain couples TRBV2 to TRBJ2-2, with D tentatively TRBD2 (6 bases). This CDR3 region has 15 residues. Looked up from germline, CDR1 is SNHLY and CDR2 is FYNNEI. CDR3 nucleotides: TGTGCAAGCGGTGAACGGGACTCTAACACCGGGGAGCTGTTTTTT. Translation: CASGERDSNTGELFF.

The chain links TRBV13 to TRBJ2-7; TRBD1 matches at 11 bases. Germline V gene data show CDR1 as PRHDT and CDR2 as FYEKMQ (reference sequence). This CDR3 comprises 16 residues. Trimming took 5 bases from V and 1 from J; bases not matched to a gene: 7. Here the CDR3 reads CASSPRTGGNSYEQYF. The CDR3 nucleotides read TGTGCCAGCAGCCCACGGACAGGGGGCAATTCCTACGAGCAGTACTTC.

The V gene is TRBV19, the J gene TRBJ1-2; no clear D. This CDR3 region has 11 residues. V lost 4 bases, J lost 4 bases, and 4 bases lay in between. Germline V CDR1 and CDR2: LNHDA, SQIVND (reference sequence). In DNA, the CDR3 is TGTGCCAGTAGTAGGCTCTATGGCTACACCTTC. Residues: CASSRLYGYTF.

This clone was counted once. V and J are TRBV19 and TRBJ2-7, with TRBD2 identical over 10 bases. V was pared by 3 bases and J by 3 bases, with 5 bases of the junction left unmatched. This CDR3 comprises 15 residues. The V gene's germline CDR1 is LNHDA and CDR2 SQIVND (reference sequence). CDR3 bases: TGTGCCAGTAGTATTGCTAGCGGGAGTGTCTACGAGCAGTACTTC. As protein: CASSIASGSVYEQYF.

The CDR3 protein is CASSYGTSGGLLNTGELFF. As DNA, the CDR3 is TGTGCCAGCAGTTATGGGACTAGCGGGGGCCTCTTGAACACCGGGGAGCTGTTTTTT. The chain recombines TRBV28 with TRBJ2-2; 14 bases fit TRBD2. Germline V lookup: CDR1 MDHEN, CDR2 SYDVKM. CDR3 length equals 19 residues. V dropped 4 bases and J dropped 1; count of bases not matched to a gene: 8.

This sequence joins TRBV27 and TRBJ1-1; maybe TRBD1 (5 bases). V shed 3 bases and J shed 3 bases, with 8 bases lying between them. This CDR3 comprises 13 residues. CDR1 is MNHEY, CDR2 SMNVEV, per germline (reference sequence). The CDR3 here is CASSFDSYTEAFF. For the CDR3, the DNA is TGTGCCAGCAGTTTTGACAGCTACACTGAAGCTTTCTTT.

This clone occurred a few times. The CDR3 DNA follows: TGTGCCAGCCAATTGGGGGGTGGGGCCAACGTCCTGACTTTC. Residues: CASQLGGGANVLTF. V and J are TRBV27 and TRBJ2-6; D might be TRBD2 (6 bases). The germline CDR1 and CDR2 sequences are MNHEY and SMNVEV (reference sequence). The CDR3 extends over 14 amino acids. V was cut by 8 bases and J by 3 bases, with 11 bases left in between.

The table lists this clone with a few counts. This sequence joins TRBV15 and TRBJ1-4; 11 bases map to TRBD1. Per germline, CDR1 LNHNV and CDR2 YYDKDF (reference sequence). V was clipped by 5 bases and J by 8 bases; unmatched bases: 4. The CDR3 has 14 residues. CDR3 in amino acids: CATSPDRGREKLFF. The CDR3 DNA reads TGTGCCACCAGCCCGGACAGGGGGCGGGAAAAACTGTTTTTT.

This clone was observed a handful of times. V and J are TRBV6-1 and TRBJ1-5, with 9 nucleotides matching TRBD1. This CDR3 spans 15 amino acids. Per the germline V gene, CDR1 is MNHNS and CDR2 is SASEGT. Germline trimming cut 6 bases from V and 4 bases from J; bases unmatched to any gene: 7. CDR3 nucleotides: TGTGCCAGCAGAAGAGACAGGGGGATTAATCAGCCCCAGCATTTT. Residues: CASRRDRGINQPQHF.

The chain has TRBV5-4 and TRBJ2-1; D gene ambiguous. Per germline, CDR1 SGHNT and CDR2 YYREEE (reference sequence). With 0 bases removed from V and 6 bases from J, the gap between germline ends came to 10 bases. CDR3 length: 14 amino acids. The CDR3 DNA follows: TGTGCCAGCAGCTTGGATGGCTCACGCAATGAGCAGTTCTTC. Protein product: CASSLDGSRNEQFF.

The V gene is TRBV28, the J gene TRBJ1-5, with TRBD1 matching over 7 bases. Germline lookup yields CDR1 MDHEN and CDR2 SYDVKM. With 6 bases clipped from V and 6 bases from J, the junction kept 11 bases outside the gene matches. CDR3 size: 15 residues. The CDR3 DNA follows: TGTGCCAGCAGAGAGGGTGGAGGGGGCTTTCAGCCCCAGCATTTT. Translating gives CASREGGGGFQPQHF. Based on the CDR3 plus reference TRBV28 and TRBJ1-5, the full variable domain is DVKVTQSSRYLVKRTGEKVFLECVQDMDHENMFWYRQDPGLGLRLIYFSYDVKMKEKGDIPEGYSVSREKKERFSLILESASTNQTSMYLCASREGGGGFQPQHFGDGTRLSIL.